Listed below are T cell receptor beta chains from one sample, sequenced in a study of CXCR3-negative and CXCR3-positive naive CD8 T cells. TCRdb re-called the 5' RACE reads and catalogs CDR3 proteins one per entry, DNA excluded. This sample's table reports about 90,000 distinct CDR3 sequences. The material sequenced was naive CXCR3+ CD8+ T cells from blood. Every receptor here comes from a human donor in good health. Some clones in this sample may be carry-over from other donors' samples. Both conserved end residues are part of each CDR3.

j_call: TRBJ2-7
v_call: TRBV29-1
cdr3_aa: CSARTGNSYEQYF

j_call: TRBJ2-7
v_call: TRBV27
cdr3_aa: CASSLSGTDSSYEQYF

j_call: TRBJ2-1
v_call: TRBV28
cdr3_aa: CASSFVRELNEQFF

j_call: TRBJ2-6
v_call: TRBV7-9
cdr3_aa: CASSQTFSGANVLTF

j_call: TRBJ2-2
v_call: TRBV5-5
cdr3_aa: CASSPHGAGHEAGELFF

j_call: TRBJ1-1
v_call: TRBV7-9
cdr3_aa: CASSLRASGGTEAFF

j_call: TRBJ2-7
v_call: TRBV11-2
cdr3_aa: CASSLAGPSYEQYF

j_call: TRBJ1-2
v_call: TRBV6-5
cdr3_aa: CASSYIQNYGYTF

j_call: TRBJ2-1
v_call: TRBV28
cdr3_aa: CATSEYGEGYNEQFF

j_call: TRBJ2-5
v_call: TRBV9
cdr3_aa: CASSVGIRLDQETQYF

j_call: TRBJ1-6
v_call: TRBV3-1
cdr3_aa: CASSQEGPRGSVSYYNSPLHF

j_call: TRBJ1-2
v_call: TRBV9
cdr3_aa: CASSDYRTYGYTF

j_call: TRBJ2-1
v_call: TRBV28
cdr3_aa: CASSLGTGALHYNEQFF

j_call: TRBJ2-7
v_call: TRBV7-9
cdr3_aa: CASSSPGASEQYF

j_call: TRBJ2-1
v_call: TRBV12-3/TRBV12-4
cdr3_aa: CASSWTSGYNEQFF

j_call: TRBJ2-5
v_call: TRBV4-3
cdr3_aa: CASSQDPTGQETQYF

j_call: TRBJ2-7
v_call: TRBV27
cdr3_aa: CASSFTGQTYEQYF

j_call: TRBJ1-1
v_call: TRBV5-3
cdr3_aa: CARSLARVNTEAFF

j_call: TRBJ2-2
v_call: TRBV28
cdr3_aa: CASSGTSGDPLLAGELFF

j_call: TRBJ2-5
v_call: TRBV28
cdr3_aa: CASKEALAGISETQYF

j_call: TRBJ1-1
v_call: TRBV15
cdr3_aa: CATSGPFEVGTEAFF

j_call: TRBJ2-7
v_call: TRBV9
cdr3_aa: CASSVGGQGVDEQYF

j_call: TRBJ2-7
v_call: TRBV9
cdr3_aa: CASSVGILSEQYF

j_call: TRBJ2-5
v_call: TRBV15
cdr3_aa: CATSRLRDRTGETQYF

j_call: TRBJ1-3
v_call: TRBV29-1
cdr3_aa: CSVKWGTGNTIYF

j_call: TRBJ2-2
v_call: TRBV19
cdr3_aa: CASRGGLDTGELFF

j_call: TRBJ2-5
v_call: TRBV20-1
cdr3_aa: CSARGPAGRETQYF

j_call: TRBJ1-2
v_call: TRBV7-9
cdr3_aa: CASSLGADGYTF

j_call: TRBJ2-7
v_call: TRBV29-1
cdr3_aa: CSAQGERYEQYF

j_call: TRBJ2-5
v_call: TRBV7-2
cdr3_aa: CASSRSGGAGETQYF

j_call: TRBJ2-3
v_call: TRBV12-3/TRBV12-4
cdr3_aa: CAGSALGPADTQYF

j_call: TRBJ2-7
v_call: TRBV14
cdr3_aa: CASSQGVLLHSTYEQYF